A single sample gave rise to the 5 T cell receptor beta chains below, sequenced in a study of T cells after posttransplantation cyclophosphamide. Only in-frame clones appear in the TCRdb table, and some are missing; sequencing was by immunoSEQ multiplex PCR. The sample consists of approximately 22,000 clones, roughly two thirds of them appearing once. Source material: memory CD4+ T cells sorted from PBMCs. The source of these receptors is a woman aged 55-70 years in good health, CMV-negative, and a related stem cell transplant donor.

V usage is TRBV6-5 and J usage is TRBJ2-2; 8 bases are shared with TRBD1. Germline CDR1 is MNHEY and CDR2 is SVGAGI. This CDR3 contains 14 residues. With 0 bases clipped from V and 7 bases from J, the junction kept 1 base outside the gene matches. In DNA form, the CDR3 reads TGTGCCAGCAGTTACTCGACAGGGGACGGGGAGCTGTTTTTT. Amino acid sequence: CASSYSTGDGELFF.

The chain joins TRBV14 to TRBJ1-1; D unresolved. The CDR3 runs 13 residues. Per germline, CDR1 SGHDN and CDR2 FVKESK. V was clipped by 8 bases and J by 3 bases, with 13 bases between them. The CDR3, as DNA: TGTGCCAGCGGTGAACCGGGTTACACTGAAGCTTTCTTT. Protein sequence: CASGEPGYTEAFF.

The chain carries TRBV7-9 and TRBJ2-2, with 7 bases matching TRBD2. From germline, CDR1 is SEHNR and CDR2 FQNEAQ (reference sequence). The CDR3 length is 16 residues. J gave up 1 base and V 5 bases, and 7 bases lay outside the gene matches. The CDR3 sequence is CASSLLGGRNTGELFF. CDR3 DNA: TGTGCCAGCAGCCTTCTGGGCGGGAGGAACACCGGGGAGCTGTTTTTT.

The chain combines TRBV28 with TRBJ2-1; 7 bases map to TRBD2. With V trimmed by 7 bases and J by 8 bases, 11 bases remained unmatched. Germline V gene data show CDR1 as MDHEN and CDR2 as SYDVKM. The CDR3 extends over 14 amino acids. CDR3 nucleotides: TGTGCCAGCACCCTGCGGGAGAGGGTGGATGAGCAGTTCTTC. Translation: CASTLRERVDEQFF. The full variable domain, completed using reference TRBV28 and TRBJ2-1, is DVKVTQSSRYLVKRTGEKVFLECVQDMDHENMFWYRQDPGLGLRLIYFSYDVKMKEKGDIPEGYSVSREKKERFSLILESASTNQTSMYLCASTLRERVDEQFFGPGTRLTVL.

This clone was seen a few times. The J gene is TRBJ1-4, the V gene TRBV28; TRBD1 matches 9 bases. Germline CDR1 and CDR2: MDHEN and SYDVKM. This CDR3 spans 16 amino acids. Trimming took 2 bases from V and 8 from J; bases not matched to a gene: 9. The CDR3 spells CASSLRPGQGLEKLFF. The CDR3 DNA is TGTGCCAGCAGTTTACGGCCGGGACAGGGCTTAGAAAAACTGTTTTTT.